These 6 T cell receptor beta chains came from one sample sequenced in a study of tumor and adjacent non-tumor tissue in lung cancer. TCRbeta libraries were built with three rounds of nested PCR, modified from ARM-PCR. TCRdb recomputed calls from the multiplex PCR reads with MiXCR, one row per CDR3 protein. The sample holds 90,000 to 100,000 distinct CDR3 sequences, approximately 80% seen once. RNA was extracted from bulk tissue without any cell sorting. The normal lung tissue was taken more than 3 cm from the tumor edge. Input material: distant non-tumor lung tissue. The source is a man aged 55 to 70 with small cell lung cancer.

This clonotype was recorded a few times. It is likely a read error, because the conserved phenylalanine at the end of the CDR3 is missing. The gene calls are TRBV11-2 and TRBJ2-1, with TRBD2 matching over 10 bases. Germline V CDR1 and CDR2: SGHAT, FQNNGV. The CDR3 length is 18 residues. The CDR3, as DNA: TGTGCCAGCAGCTTAGGAGTAGCGGGGGGCTACTACTACGATGAGCAGTTCTAC. It is translated as CASSLGVAGGYYYDEQFY.

The gene calls are TRBV6-5 and TRBJ2-1; D perhaps matches TRBD2 (5 bases). The CDR3 totals 15 residues. V lost 2 bases and J lost 7, with 15 bases in between. CDR1 is MNHEY, CDR2 SVGAGI, per germline. The CDR3 reads CASSYGDSGLNEQFF. The CDR3 coding sequence is TGTGCCAGCAGTTACGGAGACTCGGGATTGAATGAGCAGTTCTTC.

This clonotype was found once. The germline gene is not matched at one end of the junction; a read error may be the cause. The chain has TRBV12-3 or TRBV12-4 and TRBJ2-7; 8 bases agree with TRBD2. The CDR3 length is 15 residues. The CDR3 is CVSSLKAGDPYEQHF. CDR3 coding DNA: TGTGTCAGCAGTTTAAAAGCGGGAGATCCCTACGAGCAGCACTTC.

Ten or more counts support this clonotype. V gene TRBV6-1 combines with J gene TRBJ1-6, with 8 positions matching TRBD1. CDR3 size: 15 residues. From germline, CDR1 is MNHNS and CDR2 SASEGT. J was trimmed by 0 bases and V by 8 bases; bases with no gene match: 3. As DNA, the CDR3 is TGTGCCAGCTGGGACAGGCACTCCTATAATTCACCCCTCCACTTT. Translating gives CASWDRHSYNSPLHF.

This chain's CDR3 is CASSPYSHAGEQYF. The CDR3, as DNA: TGTGCCAGCAGCCCTTACTCCCATGCGGGGGAGCAGTACTTC. V is TRBV11-1 and J is TRBJ2-7; weak D call: TRBD2 (6 bases). Trimming took 5 bases from V and 7 from J, leaving 18 bases between them. Germline lookup yields CDR1 SGHAT and CDR2 FQDESV (reference sequence). The CDR3 covers 14 residues.

The chain is built from TRBV6-4 and TRBJ2-1; D unclear. Deletions cut 3 bases from V and 10 bases from J, with 4 bases between. Germline V CDR1 and CDR2: MRHNA, SNTAGT. The length of the CDR3 is 10 residues. CDR3 sequence reads: CASSDPEQFF. In DNA form, the CDR3 reads TGTGCCAGCAGTGATCCCGAGCAGTTCTTC.